Shown below are 2 T cell receptor beta chains from a single sample sequenced in a study of blood T cells in healthy people across ages. A J-beta primer mix and a sample-barcoded 5' primer were used in a second PCR of roughly 6 to 11 cycles. TCRdb used MiXCR to reprocess the 5' RACE reads, holding one entry per CDR3 protein. This repertoire shows around 620,000 distinct CDR3 sequences, 25% to 30% found once; its top ten account for about 18%. The source material was blood. These receptors originate from a woman in her 70s in good health.

The sample holds one count of this clonotype. The chain has TRBV4-1 and TRBJ2-1; D is ambiguous. Germline V gene lookup returns CDR1 MGHRA and CDR2 YSYEKL. The CDR3 totals 15 residues. Trimming took 5 bases from V and 0 from J, leaving 11 bases between them. The CDR3 loop is CASSGRYRSYNEQFF. CDR3 bases: TGCGCCAGCAGCGGCAGATACCGCTCCTACAATGAGCAGTTCTTC.

CDR3 region: CASPGELGANVLTF. The CDR3 coding sequence is TGTGCCTCCCCCGGGGAACTTGGGGCCAACGTCCTGACTTTC. This chain joins TRBV30 and TRBJ2-6, with a tentative D call TRBD2 (5 bases). This CDR3 contains 14 residues. V lost 7 bases and J 3 bases, leaving 13 bases between the germline ends. Germline V lookup: CDR1 GTSNPN, CDR2 SVGIG (reference sequence).